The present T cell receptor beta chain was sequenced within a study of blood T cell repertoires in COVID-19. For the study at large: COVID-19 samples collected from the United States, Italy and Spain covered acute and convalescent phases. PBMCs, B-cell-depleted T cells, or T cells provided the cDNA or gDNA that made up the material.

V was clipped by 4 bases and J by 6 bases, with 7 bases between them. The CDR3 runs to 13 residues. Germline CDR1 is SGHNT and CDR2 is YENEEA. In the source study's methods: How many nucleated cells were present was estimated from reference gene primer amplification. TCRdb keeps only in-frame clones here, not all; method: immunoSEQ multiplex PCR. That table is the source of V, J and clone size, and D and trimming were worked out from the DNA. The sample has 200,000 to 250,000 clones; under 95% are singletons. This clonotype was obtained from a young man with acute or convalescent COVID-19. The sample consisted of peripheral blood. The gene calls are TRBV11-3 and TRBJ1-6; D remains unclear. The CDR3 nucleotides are TGTGCCAGCAGCTCCGGTCGTAATTCACCCCTCCACTTT. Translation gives CASSSGRNSPLHF.